This entry features one T cell receptor beta chain sequence. CDR1 and CDR2 from the germline V gene are SGHRS and YFSETQ. With 4 bases removed from V and 5 bases from J, the gap between germline ends came to 9 bases. This CDR3 has 12 amino acids. Authors' data handling: Scientists estimated how many nucleated cells there were by amplifying reference gene primers. Using immunoSEQ multiplex PCR, the repertoire was profiled, and TCRdb retains in-frame clones only, with some absent. V, J and clone size reflect that table, while D and trimming were determined from the DNA. This repertoire shows approximately 190,000 clones, around four fifths found once; its top ten account for roughly 20%. The sample comes from a study of blood T cell repertoires in COVID-19. Study-wide background: The samples span acute and convalescent COVID-19 from the United States, Italy and Spain.

Material: peripheral blood. This TCR was sampled from a human donor in a cohort sampled during active COVID-19. The rearrangement links TRBV5-1 to TRBJ1-2, with a possible D match to TRBD1 (5 bases). This chain's CDR3 is CASSLSGYGYTF. The CDR3 DNA follows: TGCGCCAGCAGCCTCTCAGGGTATGGCTACACCTTC.